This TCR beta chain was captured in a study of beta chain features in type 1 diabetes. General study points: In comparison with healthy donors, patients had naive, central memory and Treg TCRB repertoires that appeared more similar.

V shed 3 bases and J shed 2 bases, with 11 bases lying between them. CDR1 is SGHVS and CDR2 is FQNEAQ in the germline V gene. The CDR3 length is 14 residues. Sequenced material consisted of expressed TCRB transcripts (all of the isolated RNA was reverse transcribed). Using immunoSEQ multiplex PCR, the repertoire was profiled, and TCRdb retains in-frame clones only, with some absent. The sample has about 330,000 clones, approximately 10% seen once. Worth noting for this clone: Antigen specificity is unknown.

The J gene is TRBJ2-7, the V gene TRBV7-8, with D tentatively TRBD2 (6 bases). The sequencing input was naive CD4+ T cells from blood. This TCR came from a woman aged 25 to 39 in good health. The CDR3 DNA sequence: TGTGCCAGCAGCTTGGCGGGAATAACCTACGAGCAGTACTTC. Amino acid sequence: CASSLAGITYEQYF.